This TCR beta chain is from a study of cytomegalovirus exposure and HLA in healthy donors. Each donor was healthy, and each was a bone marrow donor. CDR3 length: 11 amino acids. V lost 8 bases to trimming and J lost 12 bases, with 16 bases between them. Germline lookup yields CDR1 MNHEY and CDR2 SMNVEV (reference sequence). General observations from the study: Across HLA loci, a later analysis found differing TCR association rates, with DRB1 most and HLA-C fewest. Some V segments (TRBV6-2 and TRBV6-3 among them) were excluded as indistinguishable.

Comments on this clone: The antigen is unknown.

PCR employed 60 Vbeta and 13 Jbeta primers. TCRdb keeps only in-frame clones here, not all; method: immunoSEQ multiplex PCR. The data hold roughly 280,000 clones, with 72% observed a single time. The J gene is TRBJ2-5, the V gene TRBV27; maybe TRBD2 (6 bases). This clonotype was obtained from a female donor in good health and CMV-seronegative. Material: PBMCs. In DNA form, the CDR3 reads TGTGCCAGCTCCTATGGGAGGCATGAGTACTTC. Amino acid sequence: CASSYGRHEYF.